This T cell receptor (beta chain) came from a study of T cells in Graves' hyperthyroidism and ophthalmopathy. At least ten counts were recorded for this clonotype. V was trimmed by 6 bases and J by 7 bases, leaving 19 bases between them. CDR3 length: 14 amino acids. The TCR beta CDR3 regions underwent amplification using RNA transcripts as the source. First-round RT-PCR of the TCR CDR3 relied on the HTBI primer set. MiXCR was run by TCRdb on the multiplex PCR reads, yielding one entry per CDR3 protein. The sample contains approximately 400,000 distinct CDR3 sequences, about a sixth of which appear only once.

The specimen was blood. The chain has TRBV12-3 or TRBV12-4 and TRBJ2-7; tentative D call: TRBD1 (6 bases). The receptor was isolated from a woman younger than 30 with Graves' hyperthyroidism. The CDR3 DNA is TGTGCCAGCAGGGCCGGGACATCTATGAGGGAGCAGTACTTC. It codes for CASRAGTSMREQYF.